Listed below are T cell receptor beta chains from one sample, sequenced in a study of T-cell memory formation after mild COVID-19. Using its own MiXCR run on the 5' RACE reads, TCRdb lists one record per CDR3 protein. The sample shows 300,000 to 400,000 distinct CDR3 sequences, 15% of them seen only once. Sequencing used PBMCs or a T cell subset sorted from them (not recorded which). These receptors all come from a man aged 18-30 years who had mild COVID-19 (a few samples of this study predate the infection). Cell type and time point are not known. The conserved cysteine and the conserved F or W are not part of the CDR3 here. D genes are given only for firm matches.

V gene: TRBV18
D gene: -
J gene: TRBJ1-3
CDR3 protein: ASSRGGGQLSGNTIY

V gene: TRBV7-2
D gene: -
J gene: TRBJ2-3
CDR3 protein: ASSLSGGTWDTQY

V gene: TRBV20-1
D gene: -
J gene: TRBJ1-6
CDR3 protein: SAGDGTGNSPLH

V gene: TRBV7-3
D gene: TRBD2
J gene: TRBJ2-5
CDR3 protein: ASSLLGGGAGETQY

V gene: TRBV4-1
D gene: -
J gene: TRBJ2-2
CDR3 protein: ASSQPGRTNSPGELF

V gene: TRBV5-5
D gene: -
J gene: TRBJ2-1
CDR3 protein: ASSQNTRNEQF

V gene: TRBV12-3/TRBV12-4
D gene: -
J gene: TRBJ2-1
CDR3 protein: ASSLAFSYNEQF

V gene: TRBV20-1
D gene: TRBD2
J gene: TRBJ2-3
CDR3 protein: SARDASGGAQDTQY

V gene: TRBV5-1
D gene: TRBD1
J gene: TRBJ2-1
CDR3 protein: ASSSGQISSYNEQF

V gene: TRBV20-1
D gene: -
J gene: TRBJ2-5
CDR3 protein: SAASPTSRETQY

V gene: TRBV5-4
D gene: -
J gene: TRBJ1-4
CDR3 protein: ASSSGQNNEKLF

V gene: TRBV6-5
D gene: TRBD2
J gene: TRBJ2-3
CDR3 protein: ASSQLAGGTSDTQY

V gene: TRBV2
D gene: TRBD2
J gene: TRBJ2-1
CDR3 protein: ASSVASGGYEQF

V gene: TRBV7-2
D gene: -
J gene: TRBJ2-3
CDR3 protein: ASSLGVGVWDTQY

V gene: TRBV19
D gene: -
J gene: TRBJ1-1
CDR3 protein: ASSITRNTEAF

V gene: TRBV28
D gene: -
J gene: TRBJ1-2
CDR3 protein: ASSLSSTNYGYT

V gene: TRBV7-2
D gene: -
J gene: TRBJ2-5
CDR3 protein: ASSSWMTSQETQY

V gene: TRBV28
D gene: TRBD1
J gene: TRBJ1-2
CDR3 protein: ASSSGQGDELRD

V gene: TRBV3-1
D gene: -
J gene: TRBJ1-3
CDR3 protein: ASSQGGRSGNTIY

V gene: TRBV7-9
D gene: -
J gene: TRBJ2-5
CDR3 protein: ASSWMGTETGTQY

V gene: TRBV5-1
D gene: -
J gene: TRBJ2-3
CDR3 protein: ASSLLGDTQY

V gene: TRBV5-1
D gene: -
J gene: TRBJ1-1
CDR3 protein: ASSLGVGPNTEAF

V gene: TRBV3-1
D gene: -
J gene: TRBJ1-4
CDR3 protein: ASSQDSQIRGKLF

V gene: TRBV24-1
D gene: -
J gene: TRBJ2-2
CDR3 protein: ATSRDYTGELF

V gene: TRBV7-8
D gene: TRBD2
J gene: TRBJ2-3
CDR3 protein: ASSFPRGAGGLTDTQY

V gene: TRBV24-1
D gene: TRBD1
J gene: TRBJ2-6
CDR3 protein: ATSDLGQGGVRGANVLT